The 18 T cell receptor beta chains listed next were all sequenced from one sample in a study of CD4 T cells in relation to SARS-CoV-2 and coronaviruses. Antigens for these TCRs are unknown. This table comes from immunoSEQ multiplex PCR, and its TCRdb copy is limited to in-frame clones, with some not included. The table has tens of thousands of clones, 76% seen once. The unexposed donors gave CD4+ T cells in about 2011-2018, prior to COVID-19. CD4+ T cells were isolated from the cells after about ten days of culture. Material for sequencing was CD4+ T cells from PBMCs, cultured in vitro. The receptors come from a human donor in good health.

This chain links TRBV6-2 or TRBV6-3 with TRBJ2-5; the D is unclear. The length of the CDR3 is 11 residues. Germline V gives CDR1 MNHEY, CDR2 SVGEGT. With 2 bases removed from V and 4 bases from J, the gap between germline ends came to 2 bases. The CDR3 sequence: CASSYPETQYF. DNA of the CDR3: TGTGCCAGCAGTTACCCAGAGACCCAGTACTTC.

The J gene is TRBJ2-1, the V gene TRBV10-3; TRBD2 aligns across 8 bases. The trim removed 3 bases at V and 7 bases at J, leaving 8 bases unmatched. The CDR3 has 15 amino acids. The V gene's germline CDR1 is ENHRY and CDR2 SYGVKD. CDR3 protein: CAISDLSGDGNEQFF. DNA of the CDR3: TGTGCCATCAGTGATCTTAGCGGGGATGGGAATGAGCAGTTCTTC.

This CDR3 reads CASSYFSGSGYEQYF. The CDR3 coding sequence is TGCGCCAGCAGCTACTTCTCAGGATCAGGCTACGAGCAGTACTTC. V usage is TRBV5-1 and J usage is TRBJ2-7, with no clear D. The CDR3 is 15 amino acids. Germline V CDR1 and CDR2: SGHRS, YFSETQ. V was clipped by 3 bases and J by 3 bases, with 16 bases between them.

The chain is built from TRBV5-1 and TRBJ2-2; the match to TRBD2 covers 12 bases. The CDR3 sequence is 17 residues long. V lost 0 bases, J lost 5 bases, and 5 bases stayed unmatched. Germline values: CDR1 SGHRS, CDR2 YFSETQ. CDR3 protein: CASSLGTSGRRTGELFF. For the CDR3, the DNA is TGCGCCAGCAGCTTGGGTACTAGCGGGAGGCGGACCGGGGAGCTGTTTTTT.

The chain employs TRBV19 and TRBJ2-1; either TRBD1 or TRBD2 may fit D (5 bases each). The CDR3 contains 14 residues. The germline V gene encodes CDR1 LNHDA and CDR2 SQIVND (reference sequence). The V end was cut by 4 bases, the J end by 1 base, with 8 bases between. The CDR3 nucleotides are TGTGCCAGTAGTAGGGACGTTTCCTACAATGAGCAGTTCTTC. Its translation is CASSRDVSYNEQFF.

The chain couples TRBV7-9 to TRBJ1-3; D gene unclear. This CDR3 has 13 residues. The V gene's germline CDR1 is SEHNR and CDR2 FQNEAQ (reference sequence). V lost 5 bases, J lost 0 bases, and 5 bases lay in between. CDR3 DNA sequence: TGTGCCAGCAGCCCAGGCTCTGGAAACACCATATATTTT. Residues: CASSPGSGNTIYF.

The chain combines TRBV9 with TRBJ2-1; no clear D gene. CDR1 SGDLS and CDR2 YYNGEE come from the germline V gene. The CDR3 consists of 15 residues. Trimming took 2 bases from V and 0 from J, leaving 9 bases between them. CDR3: CASSVLGGSYNEQFF. CDR3 sequence (DNA): TGTGCCAGCAGCGTTTTGGGCGGCTCCTACAATGAGCAGTTCTTC. Full variable domain (missing parts from reference TRBV9 and TRBJ2-1): DSGVTQTPKHLITATGQRVTLRCSPRSGDLSVYWYQQSLDQGLQFLIQYYNGEERAKGNILERFSAQQFPDLHSELNLSSLELGDSALYFCASSVLGGSYNEQFFGPGTRLTVL.

This sequence joins TRBV19 and TRBJ1-2, with D uncertain. This CDR3 spans 13 amino acids. The V end lost 3 bases, the J end lost 8 bases, and 13 bases lay between the germline ends. The germline CDR1 and CDR2 sequences are LNHDA and SQIVND (reference sequence). The CDR3 DNA reads TGTGCCAGTAGTATGAATAGGGTAGGCGGCTACACCTTC. It is translated as CASSMNRVGGYTF.

This clone qualifies as medium-sized. The chain joins TRBV5-1 to TRBJ1-5; 8 bases map to TRBD1. The V segment lost 4 bases and the J segment 5 bases; nucleotides outside the gene matches: 2. This CDR3 has 13 amino acids. Germline CDR1 reads SGHRS; CDR2 reads YFSETQ. CDR3: CASSPDRDQPQHF. DNA for the CDR3: TGCGCCAGCAGCCCGGACAGGGATCAGCCCCAGCATTTT. The full variable domain, its missing parts supplied by reference TRBV5-1 and TRBJ1-5, is KAGVTQTPRYLIKTRGQQVTLSCSPISGHRSVSWYQQTPGQGLQFLFEYFSETQRNKGNFPGRFSGRQFSNSRSEMNVSTLELGDSALYLCASSPDRDQPQHFGDGTRLSIL.

The chain is built from TRBV9 and TRBJ2-7, with a tentative D call TRBD2 (5 bases). V gave up 4 bases and J gave up 3 bases, with 17 bases separating them. The CDR3 has 15 amino acids. Germline V gene sequence: CDR1 SGDLS, CDR2 YYNGEE. The CDR3 loop is CASSKEGLPHYEQYF. CDR3 coding DNA: TGTGCCAGCAGCAAAGAGGGCTTACCCCACTACGAGCAGTACTTC.

The chain combines TRBV7-8 with TRBJ2-2; 16 nucleotides align to TRBD2. This CDR3 comprises 18 residues. Trimming took 3 bases from V and 7 from J; bases not matched to a gene: 8. The germline CDR1 and CDR2 sequences are SGHVS and FQNEAQ. The chain's CDR3 is CASSFPGLAGGHHGELFF. The CDR3 nucleotides are TGTGCCAGCAGCTTCCCGGGACTAGCGGGAGGGCATCACGGGGAGCTGTTTTTT. The full variable domain, rest sourced from reference TRBV7-8 and TRBJ2-2, is GAGVSQSPRYKVAKRGQDVALRCDPISGHVSLFWYQQALGQGPEFLTYFQNEAQLDKSGLPSDRFFAERPEGSVSTLKIQRTQQEDSAVYLCASSFPGLAGGHHGELFFGEGSRLTVL.

V is TRBV6-6 and J is TRBJ2-7; 10 bases are a match to TRBD2. Germline CDR1 is MNHNY and CDR2 is SVGAGI (reference sequence). Trimming took 7 bases from V and 3 from J; bases not matched to a gene: 6. The CDR3 spans 14 residues. CDR3 DNA: TGTGCCAGCACGCTAGCGGGAGCGGACTACGAGCAGTACTTC. This translates into CASTLAGADYEQYF.

The chain uses TRBV5-6 and TRBJ2-7; 9 bases fit TRBD2. The CDR3 length is 15 residues. After removal of 2 bases from V and 4 bases from J, the junction contained 7 bases not matched to a gene. Per germline, CDR1 SGHDT and CDR2 YYEEEE. In nucleotides, the CDR3 is TGTGCCAGCAGCTTAGTTAGCGGGAGTCGGTACGAGCAGTACTTC. This encodes CASSLVSGSRYEQYF.

The rearrangement joins TRBV7-9 to TRBJ1-2, with D maybe TRBD1 (5 bases). V lost 5 bases and J lost 0, with 10 bases in between. The CDR3 covers 14 residues. Looked up from germline, CDR1 is SEHNR and CDR2 is FQNEAQ (reference sequence). The CDR3 protein is CASSAQGANYGYTF. CDR3 DNA sequence: TGTGCCAGCAGCGCTCAGGGCGCTAACTATGGCTACACCTTC.

This clone was counted only a few times. CDR3 sequence (DNA): TGTGCCAGCAGTTCGGACCCAGGGGGTAGGAGCTATGGCTACACCTTC. Translation gives CASSSDPGGRSYGYTF. This chain uses TRBV27 with TRBJ1-2, with 7 bases that match TRBD1. Looked up from germline, CDR1 is MNHEY and CDR2 is SMNVEV (reference sequence). This CDR3 comprises 16 residues. Unmatched junction bases numbered 12, after V lost 4 bases and J lost 4 bases.

The chain carries TRBV10-3 and TRBJ2-3, with TRBD2 matching 10 bases. Germline V lookup: CDR1 ENHRY, CDR2 SYGVKD. Losses at the gene ends were 2 bases for V and 6 bases for J; bases not matched to a gene: 23. This CDR3 is built from 21 residues. As DNA, the CDR3 is TGTGCCATCAGTGAGCGGGTCATAACGGGGCTAGCGGGAGCCCCTAAGGATACGCAGTATTTT. Translation gives CAISERVITGLAGAPKDTQYF.

V usage is TRBV5-1 and J usage is TRBJ1-1, with a weak D call TRBD1 (5 bases). The CDR3 has 14 residues. Germline V gives CDR1 SGHRS, CDR2 YFSETQ. The germline V and J ends were trimmed by 0 bases and 1 base, with 7 bases remaining between them. CDR3 nucleotides: TGCGCCAGCAGCTTGGCAGGGAGGAACACTGAAGCTTTCTTT. The encoded protein is CASSLAGRNTEAFF.

The rearrangement links TRBV3-1 (or the pseudogene TRBV3-2) to TRBJ2-7; no clear D. The V and J ends lost 1 base and 6 bases respectively, with 10 bases between them. The CDR3 is 13 residues long. The V gene's germline CDR1 is LGHDT and CDR2 YNNKEL (reference sequence). For the CDR3, the DNA is TGTGCCAGCAGCCAAGGGGGTAAGCGCGAGCAGTACTTC. Translation gives CASSQGGKREQYF.